The 16 T cell receptor beta chains in this list originate from one sample, sequenced in a study of blood T cell repertoires in COVID-19 (dated by TCRdb to about 2020). Receptor libraries were prepared by the immunoSEQ multiplex PCR assay. TCRdb obtained this table from immuneACCESS and retained in-frame rearrangements with V and J assigned. These tables miss some clones; where compared with another copy, unresolved V genes account for less than half of the shortfall, and the remainder is unexplained. For this sample there are about 150,000 clones; 80% to 90% appear just once. Of the sample, 2.4% is held by the ten largest clones. The specimen was peripheral blood. The receptor source for this set is a woman in her 70s with acute or convalescent COVID-19.

The gene calls are TRBV2 and TRBJ2-5, with 8 bases aligning to TRBD1. Losses at the gene ends were 8 bases for V and 5 bases for J; bases not matched to a gene: 4. The CDR3 contains 12 residues. Per the germline V gene, CDR1 is SNHLY and CDR2 is FYNNEI. The CDR3 DNA reads TGTGCCAGCGGACAGGGATGGGAGACCCAGTACTTC. As protein: CASGQGWETQYF. The full variable domain, in which reference TRBV2 and TRBJ2-5 provide the parts outside the CDR3, is EPEVTQTPSHQVTQMGQEVILRCVPISNHLYFYWYRQILGQKVEFLVSFYNNEISEKSEIFDDQFSVERPDGSNFTLKIRSTKLEDSAMYFCASGQGWETQYFGPGTRLLVL.

V is TRBV5-4 and J is TRBJ2-7, with D uncertain. Looked up from germline, CDR1 is SGHNT and CDR2 is YYREEE (reference sequence). The germline V and J ends were trimmed by 3 bases and 2 bases, with 18 bases remaining between them. The CDR3 totals 16 residues. CDR3 sequence: CASSSEVSLTTYEQYV. CDR3 DNA sequence: TGTGCCAGCAGCTCGGAAGTATCGCTTACTACCTACGAGCAGTACGTC.

Worth noting for this clone: Its ends do not fully match the called genes, so a read error is possible. This chain connects TRBV3-1 (or the pseudogene TRBV3-2) to TRBJ1-1; D uncertain. The CDR3 spans 16 residues. Germline V gene data show CDR1 as LGHDT and CDR2 as YNNKEL (reference sequence). The DNA of the CDR3 is TGTGCCGGCAGCCAAGGCGGGAGACTTTTGAACACTGAAGCTTTCTTT. Translation: CAGSQGGRLLNTEAFF.

This clone was detected only a few times. The V gene is TRBV6-2 or TRBV6-3, the J gene TRBJ2-1, with TRBD2 matching 13 bases. V gave up 0 bases and J gave up 7 bases; unmatched junction bases: 0. Per the germline V gene, CDR1 is MNHEY and CDR2 is SVGEGT. The length of the CDR3 is 15 residues. CDR3 region: CASSYSLAGGNEQFF. DNA of the CDR3: TGTGCCAGCAGTTACTCACTAGCGGGGGGGAATGAGCAGTTCTTC.

The chain combines TRBV6-1 with TRBJ1-4; the D gene is possibly TRBD1 (5 bases). The V gene's germline CDR1 is MNHNS and CDR2 SASEGT. This CDR3 has 16 residues. The V end was cut by 2 bases, the J end by 8 bases, with 18 bases between. The CDR3: CASSESGRGGGEKLFF. DNA of the CDR3: TGTGCCAGCAGTGAAAGTGGGAGGGGCGGCGGGGAAAAACTGTTTTTT.

The V gene is TRBV14, the J gene TRBJ1-6, with D possibly TRBD1 on 5 matching bases. The germline V gene encodes CDR1 SGHDN and CDR2 FVKESK. Trimming took off 0 bases at V and 7 bases at J, with 10 bases between the two ends. The CDR3 has 15 amino acids. The CDR3 loop is CASSQDLQGNSPLHF. For the CDR3, the DNA is TGTGCCAGCAGCCAAGATCTGCAGGGAAATTCACCCCTCCACTTT.

The chain employs TRBV19 and TRBJ1-1, with TRBD1 matching 8 bases. From germline, CDR1 is LNHDA and CDR2 SQIVND (reference sequence). Trimming took 3 bases from V and 2 from J; bases not matched to a gene: 5. The CDR3 is 15 amino acids. Written as DNA, the CDR3 is TGTGCCAGTAGTATTGGACAGGGCTCAAACACTGAAGCTTTCTTT. It translates to CASSIGQGSNTEAFF. The variable domain in full, with the rest retrieved from reference TRBV19 and TRBJ1-1, is DGGITQSPKYLFRKEGQNVTLSCEQNLNHDAMYWYRQDPGQGLRLIYYSQIVNDFQKGDIAEGYSVSREKKESFPLTVTSAQKNPTAFYLCASSIGQGSNTEAFFGQGTRLTVV.

The chain joins TRBV30 to TRBJ1-4, with 8 bases lining up with TRBD1. J was trimmed by 7 bases and V by 2 bases; bases with no gene match: 3. The CDR3 totals 13 residues. Germline-derived CDR1 and CDR2 are GTSNPN and SVGIG (reference sequence). As DNA, the CDR3 is TGTGCCTGGAGTCGGACAGGGCTTGAAAAACTGTTTTTT. Protein sequence: CAWSRTGLEKLFF.

The V and J genes are TRBV5-1 and TRBJ1-3; D possibly corresponds to TRBD1 (5 bases). The CDR3 contains 16 residues. Germline CDR1 reads SGHRS; CDR2 reads YFSETQ. The V end lost 5 bases, the J end lost 1 base, and 16 bases lay between the germline ends. The CDR3 reads CASSHGGSPSGNTIYF. The CDR3, as DNA: TGCGCCAGCAGTCATGGGGGGAGCCCGTCTGGAAACACCATATATTTT. The full variable domain, its missing parts supplied by reference TRBV5-1 and TRBJ1-3, is KAGVTQTPRYLIKTRGQQVTLSCSPISGHRSVSWYQQTPGQGLQFLFEYFSETQRNKGNFPGRFSGRQFSNSRSEMNVSTLELGDSALYLCASSHGGSPSGNTIYFGEGSWLTVV.

V usage is TRBV3-1 (or the pseudogene TRBV3-2) and J usage is TRBJ1-5; TRBD1 is a possible D gene (6 bases). Germline V CDR1 and CDR2: LGHDT, YNNKEL (reference sequence). Trimming stripped 1 base from V and 4 bases from J, with 11 bases between. This CDR3 has 15 residues. Here the CDR3 reads CASSQGAGVNQPQHF. DNA for the CDR3: TGTGCCAGCAGCCAAGGTGCAGGGGTAAATCAGCCCCAGCATTTT.

This chain connects TRBV25-1 to TRBJ2-1; 9 bases match TRBD1. The CDR3 extends over 13 amino acids. Per the germline V gene, CDR1 is MGHDK and CDR2 is SYGVNS. The J segment lost 7 bases and the V segment lost 4 bases, leaving 2 bases of the junction unmatched. The CDR3 nucleotides read TGTGCCAGCAGTGTGACAGGGGGTAATGAGCAGTTCTTC. Its translation: CASSVTGGNEQFF. Variable domain in full (rest from reference TRBV25-1 and TRBJ2-1): EADIYQTPRYLVIGTGKKITLECSQTMGHDKMYWYQQDPGMELHLIHYSYGVNSTEKGDLSSESTVSRIRTEHFPLTLESARPSHTSQYLCASSVTGGNEQFFGPGTRLTVL.

CDR3 in amino acids: CASSHLAERGREQFF. In nucleotides, the CDR3 is TGCGCCAGCAGCCACCTCGCCGAGCGGGGGCGTGAGCAGTTCTTC. The V call is TRBV4-1, the J call TRBJ2-1, with 8 bases identical to TRBD2. J gave up 9 bases and V 3 bases, and 10 bases lay outside the gene matches. The CDR3 length is 15 residues. The germline V gene has CDR1 MGHRA and CDR2 YSYEKL.

The CDR3 region has the DNA TGTGCCACCGCTGATAGGGGGCAGGTGAACACTGAAGCTTTCTTT. It translates to CATADRGQVNTEAFF. The chain is built from TRBV13 and TRBJ1-1, with TRBD1 matching over 7 bases. J gave up 0 bases and V 10 bases, and 11 bases lay outside the gene matches. Germline V gene sequence: CDR1 PRHDT, CDR2 FYEKMQ (reference sequence). The CDR3 is 15 amino acids.

The chain uses TRBV19 and TRBJ1-1, with TRBD1 as a possible D gene (5 bases). Per germline, CDR1 LNHDA and CDR2 SQIVND (reference sequence). V was clipped by 4 bases and J by 6 bases, with 12 bases between them. The CDR3 totals 13 residues. CDR3 sequence: CASSRGVPAEAFF. The CDR3 DNA is TGTGCCAGTAGTAGGGGCGTTCCGGCTGAAGCTTTCTTT.

This chain connects TRBV6-5 to TRBJ1-2, with D perhaps TRBD1 (6 bases). The germline V and J ends were trimmed by 0 bases and 4 bases, with 9 bases remaining between them. The CDR3 has 14 amino acids. CDR1 and CDR2 (germline): MNHEY, SVGAGI. For the CDR3, the DNA is TGTGCCAGCAGTTACTCCACAGGGACCTATGGCTACACCTTC. This gives the protein CASSYSTGTYGYTF.

This clone was counted a single time. J is TRBJ2-3 and V is TRBV4-2; TRBD2 might be the D (6 bases). Per germline, CDR1 LGHNA and CDR2 YNFKEQ. The CDR3 is made up of 16 amino acids. The V end was cut by 0 bases, the J end by 7 bases, with 17 bases between. The CDR3 region has the DNA TGTGCCAGCAGCCAAGATCGCCACCGCGGGGCTAATACGCAGTATTTT. Translation: CASSQDRHRGANTQYF.